This T cell receptor (beta chain) was obtained from a study of OX40 agonist ivuxolimab in advanced cancers. Study context: Patients were given ivuxolimab, an antibody that agonizes OX40 (CD134). Partial response was recorded in three patients: one hepatocellular carcinoma and two cutaneous melanoma cases.

The V gene's germline CDR1 is SGHKS and CDR2 YYEKEE (reference sequence). The CDR3 loop spans 14 amino acids. V shed 1 base and J shed 8 bases, with 15 bases lying between them. This table comes from immunoSEQ multiplex PCR, and its TCRdb copy is limited to in-frame clones, with some not included. Here the sample spans 100,000 to 150,000 clones, 85% to 95% being singletons. Study-level results: At doses 0.1 to 3.0 mg/kg, CD4+ and CD8+ clones expanded. CD8+ T cells were the subset that, on average, had more expanded clones than CD4+.

As for this clone: No antigen is known for it.

The chain uses TRBV5-5 and TRBJ1-2; D is ambiguous. Sample: CD4+ or CD8+ T cells sorted from blood, taken in a trial of the OX40 agonist ivuxolimab. This clonotype was obtained from an adult with an advanced solid tumor such as melanoma, head and neck, liver or kidney cancer. CDR3: CASSLSPGEDGYTF. CDR3 DNA sequence: TGTGCCAGCAGCTTGTCTCCCGGGGAGGACGGCTACACCTTC.